These 12 T cell receptor beta chains share one sample of origin, sequenced in a study of T cell responses to AZD1222 COVID-19 vaccine. Sequenced by immunoSEQ multiplex PCR; TCRdb stores in-frame clones only, minus some. Among approximately 150,000 clones listed, approximately 89% were seen once. The material sequenced was peripheral blood, taken 28 days after the second AZD1222 dose. These receptors originate from an adult who received the AZD1222 COVID-19 vaccine.

CDR3 sequence reads: CSVEGDGMHPEQFF. DNA for the CDR3: TGCAGCGTTGAAGGGGACGGGATGCACCCTGAGCAGTTCTTC. The J gene is TRBJ2-1, the V gene TRBV29-1; D may match TRBD1 or TRBD2 (5 bases each). The CDR3 totals 14 residues. CDR1 is SQVTM, CDR2 ANQGSEA, per germline. Trimming shortened V by 1 base and J by 9 bases, and 16 bases separated the two germline ends.

V and J are TRBV4-3 and TRBJ1-6; D gene unclear. The CDR3 length is 16 residues. Germline CDR1 and CDR2: LGHNA and YSLEER. Trimming left V 0 bases short and J 0 bases short, with 6 bases between. The CDR3 nucleotides read TGCGCCAGCAGCCAAGATACAATCTCCTATAATTCACCCCTCCACTTT. The encoded protein is CASSQDTISYNSPLHF.

In nucleotides, the CDR3 is TGTGCCAGCAGCTTAGGACAGGAAAACACCGGGGAGCTGTTTTTT. Protein product: CASSLGQENTGELFF. The chain combines TRBV13 with TRBJ2-2; D is possibly TRBD1 (5 bases). Germline lookup yields CDR1 PRHDT and CDR2 FYEKMQ (reference sequence). The V gene lost 0 bases and the J gene lost 2 bases, with 7 bases spanning the gap. CDR3 length equals 15 residues.

V and J are TRBV5-5 and TRBJ1-1; D is perhaps TRBD1 (5 bases). The germline V gene encodes CDR1 SGHKS and CDR2 YYEKEE (reference sequence). V was trimmed by 0 bases and J by 0 bases, leaving 9 bases between them. This CDR3 has 15 residues. As DNA, the CDR3 is TGTGCCAGCAGCTTGGGTCCAGGGCTGAACACTGAAGCTTTCTTT. Amino acid sequence: CASSLGPGLNTEAFF.

The chain has TRBV18 and TRBJ1-3, with 9 bases aligning to TRBD1. Germline V gene lookup returns CDR1 KGHSH and CDR2 LQKENI. The trim removed 3 bases at V and 2 bases at J, leaving 2 bases unmatched. The CDR3 length is 15 residues. CDR3 residues: CASSPDRGTGNTIYF. CDR3 in DNA: TGTGCCAGCTCACCCGACAGGGGGACTGGAAACACCATATATTTT.

The chain recombines TRBV7-2 with TRBJ1-4; 8 bases agree with TRBD1. The CDR3 length is 15 residues. Trimming cost V 5 bases and J 7 bases; bases outside gene matches: 9. The germline gives CDR1 SGHTA, CDR2 FQGNSA. The CDR3 spells CASSPRQGYSEKLFF. In DNA, the CDR3 is TGTGCCAGCAGCCCAAGACAGGGGTACAGTGAAAAACTGTTTTTT.

Written as DNA, the CDR3 is TGTGCCAGCAGCTTAAATTTGAATTCACCCCTCCACTTT. Translating it yields CASSLNLNSPLHF. The J gene is TRBJ1-6, the V gene TRBV7-3; D unclear. CDR3 size: 13 residues. CDR1 is SGHTA, CDR2 FQGTGA, per germline. The V end lost 1 base, the J end lost 7 bases, and 5 bases lay between the germline ends. Variable domain in full (rest from reference TRBV7-3 and TRBJ1-6): GAGVSQTPSNKVTEKGKYVELRCDPISGHTALYWYRQSLGQGPEFLIYFQGTGAADDSGLPNDRFFAVRPEGSVSTLKIQRTERGDSAVYLCASSLNLNSPLHFGNGTRLTVT.

The V call is TRBV5-1, the J call TRBJ2-2; no definite D call. Between the trimmed V and J ends, which lost 3 bases and 5 bases, there was a span of 14 bases. CDR1 is SGHRS and CDR2 is YFSETQ in the germline V gene. This CDR3 spans 15 amino acids. CDR3 protein: CASSYYGTETGELFF. In DNA, the CDR3 is TGCGCCAGCAGCTATTATGGCACGGAAACCGGGGAGCTGTTTTTT.

The genes are TRBV2 and TRBJ2-3; D remains unclear. Looked up from germline, CDR1 is SNHLY and CDR2 is FYNNEI. The CDR3 has 13 residues. V shed 2 bases and J shed 0 bases, with 3 bases lying between them. Here the CDR3 DNA reads TGTGCCAGCAGTGAACCGAGCACAGATACGCAGTATTTT. Amino acids: CASSEPSTDTQYF.

The gene calls are TRBV11-2 and TRBJ1-1; the match to TRBD1 covers 7 bases. V dropped 4 bases and J dropped 6; count of bases not matched to a gene: 11. Germline CDR1 and CDR2: SGHAT and FQNNGV. The CDR3 spans 15 residues. CDR3 in DNA: TGTGCCAGCAGCTCGTTACAGGGGAGGGGGCCTGAAGCTTTCTTT. Translation gives CASSSLQGRGPEAFF.

V usage is TRBV9 and J usage is TRBJ2-1; D might be TRBD1 or TRBD2, each matching 5 bases. Germline CDR1 SGDLS, CDR2 YYNGEE. This CDR3 has 16 amino acids. Between the trimmed V and J ends, which lost 6 bases and 0 bases, there was a span of 16 bases. CDR3 bases: TGTGCCAGCACCCCACCTTGGGGGAGCTCCTACAATGAGCAGTTCTTC. The encoded protein is CASTPPWGSSYNEQFF.

The chain uses TRBV6-4 and TRBJ1-1; D is unresolved. The V and J ends lost 3 bases and 1 base respectively, with 12 bases between them. This CDR3 has 15 residues. Germline V gene lookup returns CDR1 MRHNA and CDR2 SNTAGT. The CDR3 spells CASSERPLGNTEAFF. DNA of the CDR3: TGTGCCAGCAGTGAGCGGCCGTTAGGGAACACTGAAGCTTTCTTT.